The 5 T cell receptor beta chains given below trace back to one sample, sequenced in a study of T cell responses to AZD1222 COVID-19 vaccine. Sequencing used immunoSEQ multiplex PCR; TCRdb keeps in-frame clones, though not all of them. This table holds roughly 120,000 clones, over 80% found once. The input for sequencing was peripheral blood, taken 28 days after the second AZD1222 dose. The receptors originated from an adult who received the AZD1222 COVID-19 vaccine.

The V call is TRBV19, the J call TRBJ2-5; 9 positions match TRBD2. CDR3 length: 14 amino acids. Germline CDR1 LNHDA, CDR2 SQIVND (reference sequence). V was clipped by 6 bases and J by 2 bases; unmatched bases: 4. The CDR3 DNA follows: TGTGCCAGTAGCGGGACTAGCCCTCAAGAGACCCAGTACTTC. Residues: CASSGTSPQETQYF.

The gene calls are TRBV28 and TRBJ2-7, with D perhaps matching TRBD2 (5 bases). Trimming left V 4 bases short and J 2 bases short, with 12 bases between. Germline CDR1 MDHEN, CDR2 SYDVKM. The CDR3 runs to 14 residues. CDR3 DNA: TGTGCCAGCAGTTCCCTCGCGGGTACCTACGAGCAGTACTTC. Residues: CASSSLAGTYEQYF.

The chain couples TRBV14 to TRBJ1-2; no clear D. The germline V gene encodes CDR1 SGHDN and CDR2 FVKESK. This CDR3 region has 12 residues. The germline V and J ends were trimmed by 4 bases and 3 bases, with 6 bases remaining between them. CDR3 coding DNA: TGTGCCAGCAGCCTCGGATACTATGGCTACACCTTC. Its translation is CASSLGYYGYTF.

The CDR3 spells CASSQSYYGYTF. As DNA, the CDR3 is TGTGCCAGCAGCCAATCATACTATGGCTACACCTTC. The chain is built from TRBV3-1 (or the pseudogene TRBV3-2) and TRBJ1-2; D unclear. V was trimmed by 2 bases and J by 3 bases, leaving 4 bases between them. Germline assignment: CDR1 LGHDT and CDR2 YNNKEL (reference sequence). The CDR3 is 12 residues long.

The chain employs TRBV5-6 and TRBJ2-3, with TRBD2 matching over 15 bases. This CDR3 spans 16 amino acids. Germline V gene lookup returns CDR1 SGHDT and CDR2 YYEEEE. V lost 4 bases to trimming and J lost 4 bases; unmatched junction nucleotides: 4. The CDR3 region has the DNA TGTGCCAGCAGCGTACGGACTAGCGGGGGGGCAGATACGCAGTATTTT. Translating it yields CASSVRTSGGADTQYF.